One T cell receptor beta chain is described in this entry. Its antigen is unknown. This CDR3 spans 13 amino acids. Trimming took off 7 bases at V and 7 bases at J, with 14 bases between the two ends. Germline assignment: CDR1 MDHEN and CDR2 SYDVKM. Some clones are missing from TCRdb's copy, which holds only in-frame ones; the method was immunoSEQ multiplex PCR. Of 45,000 to 55,000 clones listed, about 88% are singletons. These data originate in a study of T cell clones after liver transplantation. About the study: TCRbeta sequencing after a pre-transplant mixed lymphocyte reaction identified graft-donor-reactive clones, later tracked in post-transplant blood. Timepoints were pre-transplant, pre-withdrawal, and after withdrawal was completed or failed.

Findings and caveats of the study: A larger donor-reactive than third-party decline suggested partial antigen-specific deletion.

The J gene is TRBJ2-1, the V gene TRBV28; D is possibly TRBD1 (7 bases). The material was CD4+ T cells from blood, obtained before liver transplant. This receptor was taken from a human donor who received a liver transplant. The CDR3 DNA sequence: TGTGCCAGCATCCAGGGGGGCTTGAATGAGCAGTTCTTC. Residues: CASIQGGLNEQFF.